Below, 15 T cell receptor beta chains from the same sample are listed, as sequenced in a study of shared clonotypes between healthy human individuals. Some clones are missing from TCRdb's copy, which holds only in-frame ones; the method was immunoSEQ multiplex PCR. This sample yields about 380,000 clones, of which around 96% are seen a single time; more than 0.3% belongs to the top ten. The material sequenced was memory CD8+ T cells sorted from blood. Subset denoted: CD45RO+ cells pooled with CCR7-negative TemRA cells. All receptors come from a man under 40 in good health.

The CDR3 region is CASRSASGRIRDEQFF. CDR3 DNA: TGTGCCAGCAGATCGGCTAGCGGGAGGATCCGGGATGAGCAGTTCTTC. The chain joins TRBV7-2 to TRBJ2-1; 11 bases align to TRBD2. Germline V gene sequence: CDR1 SGHTA, CDR2 FQGNSA. This CDR3 is 16 amino acids long. Germline trimming cut 6 bases from V and 8 bases from J; bases unmatched to any gene: 12. The full variable domain, rest sourced from reference TRBV7-2 and TRBJ2-1, is GAGVSQSPSNKVTEKGKDVELRCDPISGHTALYWYRQSLGQGLEFLIYFQGNSAPDKSGLPSDRFSAERTGGSVSTLTIQRTQQEDSAVYLCASRSASGRIRDEQFFGPGTRLTVL.

The chain employs TRBV5-1 and TRBJ2-2; D not resolved. Germline CDR1 SGHRS, CDR2 YFSETQ. The CDR3 consists of 15 residues. With 2 bases removed from V and 1 base from J, the gap between germline ends came to 9 bases. CDR3 DNA: TGCGCCAGCAGCTTTAAAGTCTTGAACACCGGGGAGCTGTTTTTT. As protein: CASSFKVLNTGELFF.

V gene TRBV29-1 combines with J gene TRBJ2-7, with a possible D match to TRBD1 (6 bases). V was cut by 5 bases and J by 3 bases, with 11 bases left in between. Germline CDR1 and CDR2: SQVTM and ANQGSEA. The CDR3 runs 12 residues. CDR3 residues: CSVQGRRYEQYF. The DNA for the CDR3 is TGCAGCGTTCAGGGGCGCCGCTACGAGCAGTACTTC.

This chain uses TRBV6-9 with TRBJ2-5; 8 bases are a match to TRBD2. Trimming cost V 2 bases and J 4 bases; bases outside gene matches: 0. Germline CDR1 reads MNHGY; CDR2 reads SVAAGI. This CDR3 has 13 amino acids. CDR3 nucleotide sequence: TGTGCCAGCAGTTATCTAGCGGGAGAGACCCAGTACTTC. Translating gives CASSYLAGETQYF.

The chain couples TRBV6-6 to TRBJ2-7, with D possibly TRBD1 on 5 matching bases. Germline V gives CDR1 MNHNY, CDR2 SVGAGI (reference sequence). The CDR3 covers 16 residues. V dropped 0 bases and J dropped 0 bases, with 12 bases sitting between them. The DNA of the CDR3 is TGTGCCAGCAGTTACTCGACTGGGGCAGCCTCCTACGAGCAGTACTTC. It is translated as CASSYSTGAASYEQYF.

The V and J genes are TRBV11-1 and TRBJ2-7; no reliable D call. The CDR3 extends over 14 amino acids. With 1 base removed from V and 0 bases from J, the gap between germline ends came to 7 bases. CDR1 and CDR2 (germline): SGHAT, FQDESV (reference sequence). The CDR3 is CASSLEGVSYEQYF. CDR3 sequence (DNA): TGTGCCAGCAGCTTAGAAGGCGTCTCCTACGAGCAGTACTTC.

About this clone: A junction boundary mismatches the germline segment, possibly from a read error. This chain uses TRBV5-4 with TRBJ2-5, with a weak D call TRBD2 (6 bases). This CDR3 comprises 13 residues. Germline CDR1 SGHNT, CDR2 YYREEE (reference sequence). CDR3 sequence: CASSLAFRTKPHF. CDR3 DNA sequence: TGTGCCAGCAGCTTGGCTTTTCGGACTAAACCCCACTTC.

The J gene is TRBJ2-1, the V gene TRBV27, with no clear D. This CDR3 comprises 13 residues. Germline values: CDR1 MNHEY, CDR2 SMNVEV (reference sequence). V dropped 8 bases and J dropped 0 bases, with 8 bases sitting between them. The DNA of the CDR3 is TGTGCCAGCCACGACCTCTCCTACAATGAGCAGTTCTTC. Its protein product is CASHDLSYNEQFF.

V and J are TRBV29-1 and TRBJ1-1; maybe TRBD1 (5 bases). Per germline, CDR1 SQVTM and CDR2 ANQGSEA. Deletions cut 7 bases from V and 1 base from J, with 13 bases between. The CDR3 covers 13 residues. The CDR3 DNA is TGCAGCGCGGGCAGGAGGGGGAACACTGAAGCTTTCTTT. It encodes CSAGRRGNTEAFF.

This clone was counted a few times. The chain links TRBV25-1 to TRBJ2-1; D remains ambiguous. Germline V CDR1 and CDR2: MGHDK, SYGVNS. The CDR3 has 11 residues. V was cut by 5 bases and J by 8 bases, with 7 bases left in between. DNA for the CDR3: TGTGCCAGCAGTCACGGCGATGAGCAGTTCTTC. It yields the protein CASSHGDEQFF.

The V call is TRBV5-1, the J call TRBJ2-7; 15 bases agree with TRBD2. Trimming removed 4 bases from V and 4 bases from J; junction bases left unmatched: 3. Germline V gene lookup returns CDR1 SGHRS and CDR2 YFSETQ. The CDR3 consists of 15 residues. This CDR3 is CASSLGTSGRYEQYF. The CDR3 DNA is TGCGCCAGCAGCCTCGGGACTAGCGGGAGGTACGAGCAGTACTTC.

The table lists this clone with a count of one. The chain carries TRBV6-1 and TRBJ1-2; D is unresolved. The germline V gene has CDR1 MNHNS and CDR2 SASEGT. V shed 1 base and J shed 5 bases, with 14 bases lying between them. The length of the CDR3 is 15 residues. CDR3 sequence reads: CASSEGGVGLYGYTF. As DNA, the CDR3 is TGTGCCAGCAGTGAAGGTGGCGTAGGGCTTTATGGCTACACCTTC.

The chain carries TRBV9 and TRBJ2-3; D call uncertain. The CDR3 consists of 15 residues. Per the germline V gene, CDR1 is SGDLS and CDR2 is YYNGEE. V dropped 3 bases and J dropped 3 bases, with 14 bases sitting between them. The CDR3 loop reads CASSAVLSTTDTQYF. CDR3 in DNA: TGTGCCAGCAGCGCTGTCCTATCGACTACAGATACGCAGTATTTT.

The chain is built from TRBV6-6 and TRBJ2-1, with 7 positions matching TRBD1. This CDR3 region has 12 residues. Germline V gene lookup returns CDR1 MNHNY and CDR2 SVGAGI (reference sequence). With V trimmed by 2 bases and J by 9 bases, 1 base remained unmatched. The CDR3: CASSYPGGEQFF. CDR3 DNA: TGTGCCAGCAGTTACCCAGGGGGTGAGCAGTTCTTC.

The V gene is TRBV9, the J gene TRBJ2-7; unclear D gene. CDR1 SGDLS and CDR2 YYNGEE come from the germline V gene. V was pared by 3 bases and J by 3 bases, with 7 bases between. The CDR3 runs to 12 residues. CDR3 amino acids: CASSGEDYEQYF. CDR3 nucleotides: TGTGCCAGCAGCGGCGAGGACTACGAGCAGTACTTC.